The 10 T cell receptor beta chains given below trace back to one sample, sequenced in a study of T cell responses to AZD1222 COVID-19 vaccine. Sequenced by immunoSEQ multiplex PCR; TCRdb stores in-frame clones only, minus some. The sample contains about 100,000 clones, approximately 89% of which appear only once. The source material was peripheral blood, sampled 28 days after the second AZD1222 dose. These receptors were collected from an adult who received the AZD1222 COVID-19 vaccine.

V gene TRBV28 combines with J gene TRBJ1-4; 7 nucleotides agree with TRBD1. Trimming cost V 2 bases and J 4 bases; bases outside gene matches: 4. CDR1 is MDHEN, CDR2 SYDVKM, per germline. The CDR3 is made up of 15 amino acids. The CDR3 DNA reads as TGTGCCAGCAGTTTACAACAGGGGCTTAATGAAAAACTGTTTTTT. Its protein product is CASSLQQGLNEKLFF. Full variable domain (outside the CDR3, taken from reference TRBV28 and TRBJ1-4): DVKVTQSSRYLVKRTGEKVFLECVQDMDHENMFWYRQDPGLGLRLIYFSYDVKMKEKGDIPEGYSVSREKKERFSLILESASTNQTSMYLCASSLQQGLNEKLFFGSGTQLSVL.

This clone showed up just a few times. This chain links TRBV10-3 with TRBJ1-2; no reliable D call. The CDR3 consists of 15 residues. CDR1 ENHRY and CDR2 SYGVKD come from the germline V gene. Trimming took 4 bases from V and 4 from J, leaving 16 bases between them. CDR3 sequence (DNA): TGTGCCATCAGTGGACGTAATCGGTGGGGCTATGGCTACACCTTC. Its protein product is CAISGRNRWGYGYTF.

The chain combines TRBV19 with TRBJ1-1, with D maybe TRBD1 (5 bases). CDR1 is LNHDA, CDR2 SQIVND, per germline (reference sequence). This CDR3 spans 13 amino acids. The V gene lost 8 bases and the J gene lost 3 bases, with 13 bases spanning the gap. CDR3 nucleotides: TGTGCCAGTTCAGTCAGGGTGGACACTGAAGCTTTCTTT. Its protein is CASSVRVDTEAFF.

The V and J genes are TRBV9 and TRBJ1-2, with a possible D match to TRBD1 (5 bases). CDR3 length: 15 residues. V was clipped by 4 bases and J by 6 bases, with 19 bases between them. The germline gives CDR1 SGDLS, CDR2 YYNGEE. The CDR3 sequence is CASSTGPGSMDGYTF. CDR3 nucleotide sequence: TGTGCCAGCAGCACAGGCCCAGGGTCGATGGATGGCTACACCTTC. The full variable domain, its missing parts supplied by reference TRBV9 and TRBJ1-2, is DSGVTQTPKHLITATGQRVTLRCSPRSGDLSVYWYQQSLDQGLQFLIQYYNGEERAKGNILERFSAQQFPDLHSELNLSSLELGDSALYFCASSTGPGSMDGYTFGSGTRLTVV.

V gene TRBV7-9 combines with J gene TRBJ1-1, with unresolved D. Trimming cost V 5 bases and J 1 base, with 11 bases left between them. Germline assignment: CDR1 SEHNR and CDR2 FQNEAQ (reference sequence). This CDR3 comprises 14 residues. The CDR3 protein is CASSREVENTEAFF. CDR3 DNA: TGTGCCAGCAGCCGAGAGGTGGAGAACACTGAAGCTTTCTTT.

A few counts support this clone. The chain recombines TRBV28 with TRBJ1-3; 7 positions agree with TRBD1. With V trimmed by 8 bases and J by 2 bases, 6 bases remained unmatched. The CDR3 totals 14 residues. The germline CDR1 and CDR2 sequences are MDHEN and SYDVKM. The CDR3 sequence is CASGRQGAGNTIYF. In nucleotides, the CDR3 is TGTGCCAGCGGAAGACAGGGTGCTGGAAACACCATATATTTT.

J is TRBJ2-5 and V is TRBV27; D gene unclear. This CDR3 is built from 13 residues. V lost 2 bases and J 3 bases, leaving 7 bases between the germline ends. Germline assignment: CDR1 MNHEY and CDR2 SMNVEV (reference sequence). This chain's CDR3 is CASSLTREETQYF. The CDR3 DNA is TGTGCCAGCAGTTTAACGAGAGAAGAGACCCAGTACTTC.

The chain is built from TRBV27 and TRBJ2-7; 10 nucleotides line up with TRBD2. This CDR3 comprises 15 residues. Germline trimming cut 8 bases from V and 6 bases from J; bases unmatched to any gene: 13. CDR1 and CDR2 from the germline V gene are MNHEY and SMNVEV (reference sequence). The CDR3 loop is CASQKGTSDRGEQYF. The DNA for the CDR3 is TGTGCCAGCCAAAAGGGGACTAGCGATCGCGGCGAGCAGTACTTC.

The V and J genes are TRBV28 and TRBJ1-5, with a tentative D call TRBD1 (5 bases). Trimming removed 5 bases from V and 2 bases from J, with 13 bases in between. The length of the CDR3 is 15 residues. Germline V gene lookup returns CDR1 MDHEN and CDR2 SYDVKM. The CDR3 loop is CASSPGGVGNQPQHF. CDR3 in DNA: TGTGCCAGCAGTCCTGGGGGTGTGGGCAATCAGCCCCAGCATTTT.

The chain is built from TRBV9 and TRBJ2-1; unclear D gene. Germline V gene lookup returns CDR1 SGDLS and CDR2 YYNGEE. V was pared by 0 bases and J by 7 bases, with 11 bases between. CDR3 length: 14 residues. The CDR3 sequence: CASSVGSPENEQFF. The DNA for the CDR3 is TGTGCCAGCAGCGTAGGCTCGCCGGAGAATGAGCAGTTCTTC.